Only a few counts were recorded for the clone carrying this TCR beta chain. The target antigen is unknown. The trim removed 6 bases at V and 6 bases at J, leaving 7 bases unmatched. CDR1 is SGHDT and CDR2 is YYEEEE in the germline V gene. The CDR3 is made up of 13 amino acids. The PCR employed 60 Vbeta primers together with 13 Jbeta primers. Repertoires were generated with immunoSEQ multiplex PCR, while TCRdb's copy carries only in-frame clones and drops some. The table has about 86,000 clones, around 80% seen once. This sample stems from a study of cytomegalovirus exposure and HLA in healthy donors. Study details: Among the 398 genotyped donors, over 70% were placed in the Caucasian-associated ancestry cluster.

Regarding the study as a whole: The study flagged approximately 180 TCR beta chains as cytomegalovirus-associated.

The chain couples TRBV5-6 to TRBJ1-1; 8 bases fit TRBD1. Sequencing was performed on PBMCs. This receptor was taken from a male donor in good health and CMV-seropositive. CDR3 protein: CASNRDRSAEAFF. In DNA form, the CDR3 reads TGTGCCAGCAACAGGGACAGGAGCGCTGAAGCTTTCTTT.